The next 21 T cell receptor beta chains were all read from a single sample in a study of identical twins. TCRdb called the 5' RACE reads again in MiXCR, with one record for every CDR3 protein. The sample includes roughly 690,000 distinct CDR3 sequences, around 20% of them seen just once. These data were also reused for a study on T cells expressing NK-cell markers.

Sequencing was done on a sample of PBMCs. The receptor set was obtained from a woman aged 18 to 35 in good health.

This sequence joins TRBV30 and TRBJ2-7, with D unclear. The CDR3 sequence is 15 residues long. Looked up from germline, CDR1 is GTSNPN and CDR2 is SVGIG (reference sequence). V was cut by 1 base and J by 2 bases, with 15 bases left in between. The CDR3 nucleotides are TGTGCCTGGAGTGGGTTGGGTGGGCATGCCTACGAGCAGTACTTC. Translated, it gives CAWSGLGGHAYEQYF.

The chain has TRBV20-1 and TRBJ2-3; unclear D gene. The CDR3 contains 14 residues. Looked up from germline, CDR1 is DFQATT and CDR2 is SNEGSKA (reference sequence). The V end was cut by 4 bases, the J end by 1 base, with 12 bases between. This chain's CDR3 is CSATGAPGTDTQYF. The CDR3, as DNA: TGCAGTGCTACCGGCGCCCCCGGCACAGATACGCAGTATTTT.

This clonotype turned up a few times. The rearrangement joins TRBV7-9 to TRBJ2-5; D possibly corresponds to TRBD1 (6 bases). CDR3 size: 17 residues. Germline-derived CDR1 and CDR2 are SEHNR and FQNEAQ (reference sequence). Trimming left V 4 bases short and J 1 base short, with 19 bases between. CDR3 sequence (DNA): TGTGCCAGCAGCTCCCCGGACAGTAAAAACCCCCAAGAGACCCAGTACTTC. This codes for CASSSPDSKNPQETQYF.

This clonotype turned up a few times. The chain couples TRBV12-3 or TRBV12-4 to TRBJ2-2; 9 nucleotides agree with TRBD2. Losses at the gene ends were 7 bases for V and 4 bases for J; bases not matched to a gene: 7. The CDR3 runs 15 residues. In DNA form, the CDR3 reads TGTGCCAGCATCCTTAGCGGGAGAGGCACCGGGGAGCTGTTTTTT. Translating gives CASILSGRGTGELFF.

This rearrangement joins TRBV12-3 or TRBV12-4 to TRBJ1-6, with D uncertain. The CDR3 runs 13 residues. Trimming removed 5 bases from V and 10 bases from J, with 12 bases in between. CDR3 protein: CASSPEEDSPLHF. The CDR3 DNA sequence: TGTGCCAGCAGTCCCGAGGAGGACTCACCCCTCCACTTT.

The chain combines TRBV20-1 with TRBJ2-1, with a tentative D call TRBD2 (6 bases). Germline CDR1 is DFQATT and CDR2 is SNEGSKA (reference sequence). V was shortened by 3 bases and J by 4 bases, with 10 bases between the two germline ends. There are 13 residues in the CDR3. The CDR3 region is CSASRTNYNEQFF. The CDR3 coding sequence is TGCAGTGCTAGCCGGACTAATTACAATGAGCAGTTCTTC.

The J gene is TRBJ2-7, the V gene TRBV4-3; D is unresolved. The CDR3 runs 15 residues. CDR1 is LGHNA, CDR2 YSLEER, per germline. Trimming removed 0 bases from V and 2 bases from J, with 11 bases in between. CDR3 sequence: CASSQEGFEAYEQYF. As DNA, the CDR3 is TGCGCCAGCAGCCAAGAAGGATTCGAGGCCTACGAGCAGTACTTC.

The CDR3, as DNA: TGTGCCAGCAGACAGGGCCTTTTTTCCTACAATGAGCAGTTCTTC. It specifies CASRQGLFSYNEQFF. The chain recombines TRBV6-1 with TRBJ2-1, with TRBD1 as a possible D gene (6 bases). Trimming stripped 6 bases from V and 1 base from J, with 13 bases between. The germline gives CDR1 MNHNS, CDR2 SASEGT. The CDR3 spans 15 residues.

The chain has TRBV18 and TRBJ2-1, with D possibly being TRBD1 or TRBD2 (5 bases each). CDR1 and CDR2 (germline): KGHSH, LQKENI. V lost 3 bases and J lost 7, with 13 bases in between. This CDR3 has 14 amino acids. Here the CDR3 DNA reads TGTGCCAGCTCACCCGGGACGGAAAGGAATGAGCAGTTCTTC. Its translation is CASSPGTERNEQFF.

This chain uses TRBV7-9 with TRBJ2-7; TRBD1 or TRBD2 may be the D gene (6 bases each). Between the trimmed V and J ends, which lost 3 bases and 5 bases, there was a span of 14 bases. The CDR3 runs 14 residues. CDR1 is SEHNR and CDR2 is FQNEAQ in the germline V gene (reference sequence). The CDR3 protein is CASSFGGGGDEQYF. In DNA form, the CDR3 reads TGTGCCAGCAGCTTTGGAGGGGGAGGCGACGAGCAGTACTTC. The variable domain in full, with the rest retrieved from reference TRBV7-9 and TRBJ2-7, is DTGVSQNPRHKITKRGQNVTFRCDPISEHNRLYWYRQTLGQGPEFLTYFQNEAQLEKSRLLSDRFSAERPKGSFSTLEIQRTEQGDSAMYLCASSFGGGGDEQYFGPGTRLTVT.

This clonotype has more than one count but fewer than ten. The V call is TRBV7-9, the J call TRBJ1-2, with D unclear. Germline values: CDR1 SEHNR, CDR2 FQNEAQ (reference sequence). V lost 4 bases and J 3 bases, leaving 15 bases between the germline ends. The CDR3 totals 15 residues. CDR3 DNA sequence: TGTGCCAGCAGCTCGCAGAGTTGGACCGACTATGGCTACACCTTC. Its protein product is CASSSQSWTDYGYTF.

J is TRBJ2-2 and V is TRBV4-1; 7 bases align to TRBD2. V lost 3 bases and J lost 0; bases outside the gene matches: 4. Germline-derived CDR1 and CDR2 are MGHRA and YSYEKL. The length of the CDR3 is 16 residues. The CDR3 reads CASSHLAATNTGELFF. The CDR3 DNA sequence: TGCGCCAGCAGCCACCTAGCGGCAACGAACACCGGGGAGCTGTTTTTT.

This clonotype has more than one count but fewer than ten. The rearrangement joins TRBV10-1 to TRBJ2-5; 10 bases align to TRBD1. The CDR3 runs to 14 residues. From germline, CDR1 is WNHNN and CDR2 SYGVQD (reference sequence). The trim removed 3 bases at V and 7 bases at J, leaving 5 bases unmatched. For the CDR3, the DNA is TGCGCCAGCAGTGATCCAGGACAGGGGGGGACCCAGTACTTC. It translates to CASSDPGQGGTQYF.

The rearrangement joins TRBV29-1 to TRBJ1-1; D is perhaps TRBD1 (6 bases). The germline gives CDR1 SQVTM, CDR2 ANQGSEA. CDR3 length equals 13 residues. V was cut by 5 bases and J by 3 bases, with 13 bases left in between. CDR3 sequence: CSVTGYGYTEAFF. The CDR3 nucleotides read TGCAGCGTTACAGGGTACGGGTACACTGAAGCTTTCTTT.

The sample holds a few counts of this clonotype. The chain couples TRBV29-1 to TRBJ1-4, with D perhaps TRBD1 (6 bases). V gave up 4 bases and J gave up 8 bases, with 11 bases separating them. Germline V gene lookup returns CDR1 SQVTM and CDR2 ANQGSEA. This CDR3 region has 12 residues. This CDR3 is CSVVRGDEKLFF. The CDR3 DNA reads TGCAGCGTTGTCAGGGGAGACGAAAAACTGTTTTTT.

This chain's CDR3 is CASRPTPPGQFF. As DNA, the CDR3 is TGTGCCAGCAGACCGACCCCGCCTGGGCAGTTCTTC. The genes are TRBV6-1 and TRBJ2-1, with D unresolved. This CDR3 is built from 12 residues. Trimming shortened V by 6 bases and J by 12 bases, and 15 bases separated the two germline ends. The V gene's germline CDR1 is MNHNS and CDR2 SASEGT.

This clonotype showed up many times. The rearrangement uses TRBV10-3 and TRBJ2-1; D may be TRBD1 (5 bases). The CDR3 runs 14 residues. Deletions cut 3 bases from V and 8 bases from J, with 14 bases between. The V gene's germline CDR1 is ENHRY and CDR2 SYGVKD. The CDR3: CAISERGENDEQFF. The DNA for the CDR3 is TGTGCCATCAGTGAAAGGGGCGAGAACGATGAGCAGTTCTTC.

V usage is TRBV9 and J usage is TRBJ2-3, with D maybe TRBD1 (6 bases). V was trimmed by 3 bases and J by 8 bases, leaving 10 bases between them. Germline CDR1 is SGDLS and CDR2 is YYNGEE. The CDR3 is 12 residues long. The CDR3 is CASSGAGVTQYF. The CDR3 region has the DNA TGTGCCAGCAGCGGCGCAGGGGTTACGCAGTATTTT.

The V call is TRBV11-1, the J call TRBJ2-3; TRBD2 agrees at 15 bases. The CDR3 has 20 residues. V was pared by 4 bases and J by 4 bases, with 15 bases of the junction left unmatched. Germline-derived CDR1 and CDR2 are SGHAT and FQDESV (reference sequence). The CDR3 bases are TGTGCCAGCAGCTCCAATGGACTAGCGGGAGGGCCGAGGTCGGCAGATACGCAGTATTTT. Encoded protein: CASSSNGLAGGPRSADTQYF.

This sequence joins TRBV2 and TRBJ2-2; D ambiguous. Germline V CDR1 and CDR2: SNHLY, FYNNEI. Trimming took 7 bases from V and 4 from J, leaving 13 bases between them. This CDR3 has 14 residues. CDR3 nucleotide sequence: TGTGCCAGCATACTCGCCACTACCACCGGGGAGCTGTTTTTT. Translation: CASILATTTGELFF.

The J gene is TRBJ2-7, the V gene TRBV18; 12 positions match TRBD2. CDR3 length: 18 residues. Germline CDR1 is KGHSH and CDR2 is LQKENI. V lost 6 bases and J lost 1; bases outside the gene matches: 13. The CDR3 sequence: CASSPTLGLAGPSYEQYF. The CDR3 DNA reads as TGTGCCAGCTCCCCCACTCTCGGACTAGCGGGACCTTCCTACGAGCAGTACTTC.